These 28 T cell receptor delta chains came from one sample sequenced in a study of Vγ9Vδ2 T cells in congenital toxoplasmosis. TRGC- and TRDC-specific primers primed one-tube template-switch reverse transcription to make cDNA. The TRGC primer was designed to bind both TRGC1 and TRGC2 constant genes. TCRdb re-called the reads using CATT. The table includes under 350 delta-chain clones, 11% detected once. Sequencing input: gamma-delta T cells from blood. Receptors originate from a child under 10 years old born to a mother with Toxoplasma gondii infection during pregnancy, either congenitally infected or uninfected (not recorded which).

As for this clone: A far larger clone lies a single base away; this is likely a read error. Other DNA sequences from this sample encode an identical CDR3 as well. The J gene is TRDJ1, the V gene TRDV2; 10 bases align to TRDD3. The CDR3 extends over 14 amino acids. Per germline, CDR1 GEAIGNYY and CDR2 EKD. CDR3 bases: TGTGCATGTGACACTGGGGGATACACCGATAAACTCATCTTT. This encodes CACDTGGYTDKLIF.

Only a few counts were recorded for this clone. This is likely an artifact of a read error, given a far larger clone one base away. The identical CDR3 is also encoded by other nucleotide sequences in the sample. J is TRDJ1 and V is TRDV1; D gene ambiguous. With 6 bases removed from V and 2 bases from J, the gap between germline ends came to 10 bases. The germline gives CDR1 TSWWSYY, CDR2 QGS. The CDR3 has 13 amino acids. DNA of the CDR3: TGTGCTCTTGGCACAGACGGAACCGATAAACTCATCTTT. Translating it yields CALGTDGTDKLIF.

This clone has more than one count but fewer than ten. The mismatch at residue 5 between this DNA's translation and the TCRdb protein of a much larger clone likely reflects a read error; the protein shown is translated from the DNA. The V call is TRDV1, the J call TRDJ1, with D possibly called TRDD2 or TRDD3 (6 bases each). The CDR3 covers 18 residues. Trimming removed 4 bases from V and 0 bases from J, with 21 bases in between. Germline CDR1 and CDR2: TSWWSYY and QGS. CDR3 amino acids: CALGGLPSRGDNTDKLIF. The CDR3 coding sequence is TGTGCTCTTGGGGGCCTCCCTTCCCGGGGGGACAACACCGATAAACTCATCTTT.

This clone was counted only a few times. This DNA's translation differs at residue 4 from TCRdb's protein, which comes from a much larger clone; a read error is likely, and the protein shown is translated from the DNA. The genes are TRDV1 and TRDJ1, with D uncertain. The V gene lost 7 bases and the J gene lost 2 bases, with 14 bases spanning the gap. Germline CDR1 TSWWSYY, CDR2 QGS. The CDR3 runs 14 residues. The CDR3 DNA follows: TGTGCTCTTGAGTGTACTAGGGAAACCGATAAACTCATCTTT. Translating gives CALECTRETDKLIF.

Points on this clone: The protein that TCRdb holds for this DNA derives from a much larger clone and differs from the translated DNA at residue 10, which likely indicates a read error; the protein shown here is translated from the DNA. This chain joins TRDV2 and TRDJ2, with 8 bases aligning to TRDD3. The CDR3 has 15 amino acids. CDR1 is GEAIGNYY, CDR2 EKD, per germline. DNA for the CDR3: TGTGCCTGTGACACCGTGGGGGATTTGATAGCACAACTCTTCTTT. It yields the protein CACDTVGDLIAQLFF.

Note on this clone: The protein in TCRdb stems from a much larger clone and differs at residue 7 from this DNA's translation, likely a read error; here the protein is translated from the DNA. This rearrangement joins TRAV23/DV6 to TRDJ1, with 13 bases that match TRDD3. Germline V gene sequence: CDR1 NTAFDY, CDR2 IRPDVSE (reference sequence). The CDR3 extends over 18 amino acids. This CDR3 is CAVSWMHWGIRGTDKLIF. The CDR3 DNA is TGTGCTGTGTCGTGGATGCACTGGGGGATACGCGGTACCGATAAACTCATCTTT.

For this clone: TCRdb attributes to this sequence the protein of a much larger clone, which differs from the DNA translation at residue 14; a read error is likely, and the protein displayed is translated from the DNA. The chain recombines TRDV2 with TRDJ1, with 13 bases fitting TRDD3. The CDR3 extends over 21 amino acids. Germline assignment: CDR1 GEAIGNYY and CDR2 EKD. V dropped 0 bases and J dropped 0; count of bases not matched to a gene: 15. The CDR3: CACDTFFRLGDTRTYTDKLIF. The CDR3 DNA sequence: TGTGCCTGTGACACCTTCTTCCGACTGGGGGATACGCGGACGTACACCGATAAACTCATCTTT.

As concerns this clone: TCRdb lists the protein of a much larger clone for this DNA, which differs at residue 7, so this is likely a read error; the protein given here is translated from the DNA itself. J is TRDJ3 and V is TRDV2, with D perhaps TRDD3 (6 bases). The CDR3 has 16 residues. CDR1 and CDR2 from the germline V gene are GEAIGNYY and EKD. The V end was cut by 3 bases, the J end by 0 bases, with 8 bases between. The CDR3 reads CACDGICSWDTRQMFF. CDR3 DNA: TGTGCCTGTGACGGGATATGCTCCTGGGACACCCGACAGATGTTTTTC.

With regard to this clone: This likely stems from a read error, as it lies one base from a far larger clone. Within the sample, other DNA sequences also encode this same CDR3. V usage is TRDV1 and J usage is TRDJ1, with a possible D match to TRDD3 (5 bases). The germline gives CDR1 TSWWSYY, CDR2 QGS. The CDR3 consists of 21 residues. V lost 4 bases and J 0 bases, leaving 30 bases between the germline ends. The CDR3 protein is CALGASFPIPPWKPYTDKLIF. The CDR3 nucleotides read TGTGCTCTTGGGGCATCCTTTCCGATACCCCCATGGAAGCCTTACACCGATAAACTCATCTTT.

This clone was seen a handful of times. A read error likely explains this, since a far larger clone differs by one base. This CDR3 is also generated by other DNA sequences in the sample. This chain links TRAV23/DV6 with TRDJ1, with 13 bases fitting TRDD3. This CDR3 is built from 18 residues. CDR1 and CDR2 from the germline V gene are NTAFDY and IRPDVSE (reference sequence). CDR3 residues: CAVSWMYWGIRGTDKLIF. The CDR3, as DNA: TGTGCCGTGTCGTGGATGTACTGGGGGATACGCGGTACCGATAAACTCATCTTT.

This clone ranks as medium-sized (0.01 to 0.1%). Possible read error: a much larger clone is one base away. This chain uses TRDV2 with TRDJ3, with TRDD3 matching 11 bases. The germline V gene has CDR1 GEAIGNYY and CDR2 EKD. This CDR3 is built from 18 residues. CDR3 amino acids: CASDMVLGDTWDTRQMFF. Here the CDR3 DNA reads TGTGCCAGTGACATGGTACTGGGGGATACCTGGGACACCCGACAGATGTTTTTC.

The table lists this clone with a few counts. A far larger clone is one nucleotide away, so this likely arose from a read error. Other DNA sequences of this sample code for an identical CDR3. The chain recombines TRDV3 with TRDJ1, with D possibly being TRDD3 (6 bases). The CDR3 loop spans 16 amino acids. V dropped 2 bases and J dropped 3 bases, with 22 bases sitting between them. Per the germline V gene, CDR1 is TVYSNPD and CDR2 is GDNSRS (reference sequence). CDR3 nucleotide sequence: TGTGCCTTTGGCTACGTACTTGGGGATTCTTCCGATAAACTCATCTTT. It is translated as CAFGYVLGDSSDKLIF.

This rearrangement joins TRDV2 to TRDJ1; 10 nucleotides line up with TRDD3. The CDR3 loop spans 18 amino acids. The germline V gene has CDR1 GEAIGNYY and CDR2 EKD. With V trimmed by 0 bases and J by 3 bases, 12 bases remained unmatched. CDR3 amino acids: CACDTFFRLGDSSDKLIF. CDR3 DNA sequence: TGTGCCTGTGACACCTTCTTCCGACTGGGGGATTCTTCCGATAAACTCATCTTT.

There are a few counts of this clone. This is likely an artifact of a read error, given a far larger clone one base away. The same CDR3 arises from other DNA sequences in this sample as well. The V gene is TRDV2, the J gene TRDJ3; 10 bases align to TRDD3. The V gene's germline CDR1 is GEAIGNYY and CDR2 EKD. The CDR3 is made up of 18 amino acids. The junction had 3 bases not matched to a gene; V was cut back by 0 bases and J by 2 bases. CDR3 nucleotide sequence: TGTGCCTGTGACACCGCTGGGGGATATGCCTGGGACACCCGACAGATGTTTTTC. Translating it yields CACDTAGGYAWDTRQMFF.

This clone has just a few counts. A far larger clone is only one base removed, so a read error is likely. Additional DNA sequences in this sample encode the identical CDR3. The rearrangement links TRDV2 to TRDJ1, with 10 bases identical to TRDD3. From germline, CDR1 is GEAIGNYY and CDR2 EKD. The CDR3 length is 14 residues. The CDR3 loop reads CACDTGGYTDKLIF. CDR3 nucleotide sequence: TGTGCCTGTGACACTGGGGGATACACCGATAAACTCATCTTC.

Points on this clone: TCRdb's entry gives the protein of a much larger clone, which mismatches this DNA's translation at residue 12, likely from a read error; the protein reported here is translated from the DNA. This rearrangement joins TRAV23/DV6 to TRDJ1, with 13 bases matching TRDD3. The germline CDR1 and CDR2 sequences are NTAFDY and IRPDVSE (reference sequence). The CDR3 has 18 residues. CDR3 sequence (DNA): TGTGCTGTGTCGTGGATGTACTGGGGGATACGCGATACCGATAAACTCATCTTT. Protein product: CAVSWMYWGIRDTDKLIF.

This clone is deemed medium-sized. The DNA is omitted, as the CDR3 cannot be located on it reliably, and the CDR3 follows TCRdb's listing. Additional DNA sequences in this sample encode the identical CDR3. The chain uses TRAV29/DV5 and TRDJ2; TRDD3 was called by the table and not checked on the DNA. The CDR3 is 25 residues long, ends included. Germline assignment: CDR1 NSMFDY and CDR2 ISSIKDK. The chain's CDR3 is CSVLLCSKPPLGGYGAFPLTAQLFF.

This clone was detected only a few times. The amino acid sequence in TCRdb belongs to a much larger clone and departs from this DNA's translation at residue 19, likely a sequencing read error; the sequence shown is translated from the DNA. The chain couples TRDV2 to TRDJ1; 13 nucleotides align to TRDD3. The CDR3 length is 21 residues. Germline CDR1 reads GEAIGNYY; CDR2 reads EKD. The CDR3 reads CACDTFFRLGDTRMYTDKPIF. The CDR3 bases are TGTGCCTGTGACACCTTCTTCCGACTGGGGGATACGCGGATGTACACCGATAAACCCATCTTT.

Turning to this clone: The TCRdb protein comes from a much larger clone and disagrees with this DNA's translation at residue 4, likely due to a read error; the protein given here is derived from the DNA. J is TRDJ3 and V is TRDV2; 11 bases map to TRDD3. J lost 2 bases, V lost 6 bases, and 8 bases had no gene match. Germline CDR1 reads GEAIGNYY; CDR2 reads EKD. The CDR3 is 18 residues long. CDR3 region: CACNKILGDTWDTRQMFF. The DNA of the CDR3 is TGTGCCTGTAACAAAATACTGGGGGATACCTGGGACACCCGACAGATGTTTTTC.

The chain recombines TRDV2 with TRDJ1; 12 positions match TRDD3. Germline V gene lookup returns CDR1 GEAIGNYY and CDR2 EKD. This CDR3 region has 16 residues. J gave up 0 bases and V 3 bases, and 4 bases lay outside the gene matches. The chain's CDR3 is CACDVLGDTYTDKLIF. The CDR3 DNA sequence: TGTGCCTGTGACGTACTGGGGGATACCTACACCGATAAACTCATCTTT.

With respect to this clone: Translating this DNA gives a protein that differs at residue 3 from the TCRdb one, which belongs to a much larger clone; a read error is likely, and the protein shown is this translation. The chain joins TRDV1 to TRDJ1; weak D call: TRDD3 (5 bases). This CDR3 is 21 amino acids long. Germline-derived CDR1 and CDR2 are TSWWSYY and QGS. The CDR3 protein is CAFGASFPIPPWKPYTDKLIF. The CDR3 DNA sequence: TGTGCTTTTGGGGCATCCTTTCCGATACCACCATGGAAGCCTTACACCGATAAACTCATCTTT.

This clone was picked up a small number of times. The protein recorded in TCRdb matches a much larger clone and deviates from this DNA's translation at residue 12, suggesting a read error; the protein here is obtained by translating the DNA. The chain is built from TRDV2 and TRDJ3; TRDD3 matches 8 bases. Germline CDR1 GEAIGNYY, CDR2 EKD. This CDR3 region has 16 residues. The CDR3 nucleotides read TGTGCCTGTGACGGGATACGCTCCTGGGACACCCAACAGATGTTTTTC. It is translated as CACDGIRSWDTQQMFF.

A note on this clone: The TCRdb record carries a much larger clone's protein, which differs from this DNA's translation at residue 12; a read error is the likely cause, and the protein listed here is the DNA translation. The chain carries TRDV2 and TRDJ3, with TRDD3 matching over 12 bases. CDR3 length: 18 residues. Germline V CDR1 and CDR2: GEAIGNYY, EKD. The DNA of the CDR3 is TGTGCCTGTGACACCGCTGGGGGATACGCCTGGGGCACCCGACAGATGTTTTTC. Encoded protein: CACDTAGGYAWGTRQMFF.

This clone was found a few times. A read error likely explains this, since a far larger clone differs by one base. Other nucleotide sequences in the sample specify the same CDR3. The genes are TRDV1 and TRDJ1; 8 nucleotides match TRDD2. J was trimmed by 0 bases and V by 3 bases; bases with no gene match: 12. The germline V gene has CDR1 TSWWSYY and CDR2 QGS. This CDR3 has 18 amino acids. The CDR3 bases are TGTGCTCTTGGGGAGCTTCCTACGTTATTGGGGTACACCGATAAACTCATCTTT. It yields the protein CALGELPTLLGYTDKLIF.

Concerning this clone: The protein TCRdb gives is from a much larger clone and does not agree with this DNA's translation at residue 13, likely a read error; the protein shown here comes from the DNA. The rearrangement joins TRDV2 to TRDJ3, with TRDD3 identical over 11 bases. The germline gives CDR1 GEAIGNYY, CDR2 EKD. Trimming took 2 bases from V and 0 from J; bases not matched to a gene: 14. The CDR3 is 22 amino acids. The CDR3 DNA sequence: TGTGCCTGTGACAAAAAAAAAAAATACTGGGGGATATGCTCCTGGGACACCCGACAGATGTTTTTC. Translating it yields CACDKKKKYWGICSWDTRQMFF.

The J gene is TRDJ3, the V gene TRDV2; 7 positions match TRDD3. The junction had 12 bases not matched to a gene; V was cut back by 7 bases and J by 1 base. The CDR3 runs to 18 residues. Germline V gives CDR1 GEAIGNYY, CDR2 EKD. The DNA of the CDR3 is TGTGCCTGCCACACCCAGACTGGGGTATCCTGGGACACCCGACAGATGTTTTTC. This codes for CACHTQTGVSWDTRQMFF.

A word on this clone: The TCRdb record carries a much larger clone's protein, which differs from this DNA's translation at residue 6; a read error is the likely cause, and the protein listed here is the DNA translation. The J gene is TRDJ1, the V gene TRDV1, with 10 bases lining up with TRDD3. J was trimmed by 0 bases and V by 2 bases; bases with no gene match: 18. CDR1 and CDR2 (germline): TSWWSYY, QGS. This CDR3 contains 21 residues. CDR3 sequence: CALGEITPTWGIPPYTDKLIF. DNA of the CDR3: TGTGCTCTTGGGGAAATTACCCCTACTTGGGGGATACCCCCGTACACCGATAAACTCATCTTT.

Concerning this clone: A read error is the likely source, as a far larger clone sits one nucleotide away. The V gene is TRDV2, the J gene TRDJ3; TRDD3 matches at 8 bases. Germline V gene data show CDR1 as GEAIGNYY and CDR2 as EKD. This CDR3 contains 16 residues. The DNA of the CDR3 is TGTGCCCGTGACGGGATACGCTCCTGGGACACCCGACAGATGTTTTTC. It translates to CARDGIRSWDTRQMFF.